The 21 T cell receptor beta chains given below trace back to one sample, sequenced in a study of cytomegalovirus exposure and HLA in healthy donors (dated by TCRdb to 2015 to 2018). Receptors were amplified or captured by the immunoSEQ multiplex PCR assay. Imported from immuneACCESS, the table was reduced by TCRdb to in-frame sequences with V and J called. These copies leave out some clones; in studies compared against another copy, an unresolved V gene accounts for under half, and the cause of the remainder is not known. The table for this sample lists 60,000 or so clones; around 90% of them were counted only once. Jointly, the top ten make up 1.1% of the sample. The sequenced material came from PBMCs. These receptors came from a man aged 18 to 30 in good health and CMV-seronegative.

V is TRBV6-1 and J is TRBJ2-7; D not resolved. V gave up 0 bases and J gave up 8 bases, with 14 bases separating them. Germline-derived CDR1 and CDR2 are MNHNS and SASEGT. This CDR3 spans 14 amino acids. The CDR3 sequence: CASSEATLARKQYF. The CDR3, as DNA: TGTGCCAGCAGTGAAGCTACCTTGGCTAGGAAGCAGTACTTC.

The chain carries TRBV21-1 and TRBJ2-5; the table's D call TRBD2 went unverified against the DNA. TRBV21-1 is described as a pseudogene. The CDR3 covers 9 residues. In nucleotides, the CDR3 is TGTGCCACTACACTATCCCAGTACTTC. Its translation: CATTLSQYF.

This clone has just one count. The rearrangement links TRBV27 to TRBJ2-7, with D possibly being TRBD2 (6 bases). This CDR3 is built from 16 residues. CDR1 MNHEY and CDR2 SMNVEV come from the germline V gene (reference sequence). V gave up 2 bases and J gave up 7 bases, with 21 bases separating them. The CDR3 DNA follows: TGTGCCAGCAGTTTAAACACTGGGGAACTAGCTTATGAGCAGTACTTC. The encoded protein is CASSLNTGELAYEQYF.

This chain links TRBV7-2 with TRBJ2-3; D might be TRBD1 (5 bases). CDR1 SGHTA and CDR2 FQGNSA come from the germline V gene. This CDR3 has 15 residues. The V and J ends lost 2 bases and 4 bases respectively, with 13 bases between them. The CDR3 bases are TGTGCCAGCAGCTTATTCCTTAGGGGCGCAGATACGCAGTATTTT. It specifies CASSLFLRGADTQYF.

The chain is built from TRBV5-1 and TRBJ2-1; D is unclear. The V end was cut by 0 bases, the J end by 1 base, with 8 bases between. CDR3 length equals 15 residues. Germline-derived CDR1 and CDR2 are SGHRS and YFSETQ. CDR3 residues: CASSLAVDSYNEQFF. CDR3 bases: TGCGCCAGCAGCTTGGCGGTCGATTCCTACAATGAGCAGTTCTTC.

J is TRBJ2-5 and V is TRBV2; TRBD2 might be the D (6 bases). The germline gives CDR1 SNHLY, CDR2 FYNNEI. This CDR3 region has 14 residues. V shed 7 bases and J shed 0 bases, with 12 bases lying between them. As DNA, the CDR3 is TGTGCCAGCACTGGAGGGGCGTACCAAGAGACCCAGTACTTC. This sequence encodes CASTGGAYQETQYF.

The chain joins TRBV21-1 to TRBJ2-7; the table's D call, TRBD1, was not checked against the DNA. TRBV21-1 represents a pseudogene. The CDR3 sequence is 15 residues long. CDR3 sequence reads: CASSKWSQELYEQYF. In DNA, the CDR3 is TGTGCCAGCAGCAAATGGTCCCAGGAACTCTACGAGCAGTACTTC.

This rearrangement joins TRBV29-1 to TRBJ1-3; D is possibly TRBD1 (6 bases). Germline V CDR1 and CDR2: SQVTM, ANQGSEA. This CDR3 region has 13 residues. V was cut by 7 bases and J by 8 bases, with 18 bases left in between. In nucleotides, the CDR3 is TGCAGCGCCCAAGGGGGGGGCGCGGACACCATATATTTT. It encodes CSAQGGGADTIYF. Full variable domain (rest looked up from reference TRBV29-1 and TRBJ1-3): SAVISQKPSRDICQRGTSLTIQCQVDSQVTMMFWYRQQPGQSLTLIATANQGSEATYESGFVIDKFPISRPNLTFSTLTVSNMSPEDSSIYLCSAQGGGADTIYFGEGSWLTVV.

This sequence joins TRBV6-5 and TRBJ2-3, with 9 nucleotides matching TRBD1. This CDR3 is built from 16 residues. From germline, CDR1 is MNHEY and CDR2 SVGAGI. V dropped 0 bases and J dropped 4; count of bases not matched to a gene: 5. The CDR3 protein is CASSYSWDRDSDTQYF. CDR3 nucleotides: TGTGCCAGCAGTTACTCTTGGGACAGGGATTCAGATACGCAGTATTTT.

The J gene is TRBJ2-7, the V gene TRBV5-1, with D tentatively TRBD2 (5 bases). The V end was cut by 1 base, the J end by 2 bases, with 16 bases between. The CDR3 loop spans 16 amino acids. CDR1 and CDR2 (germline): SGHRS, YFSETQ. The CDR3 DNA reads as TGCGCCAGCAGCTTGAGGCTGGAGGCTGCCCCCTACGAGCAGTACTTC. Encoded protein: CASSLRLEAAPYEQYF.

CDR3 in DNA: TGTGCCAGCACCGTCTTACAGGGTTTCCGCTACGATACGCAGTATTTT. Its protein product is CASTVLQGFRYDTQYF. This chain joins TRBV7-9 and TRBJ2-3; D perhaps matches TRBD1 (6 bases). Per the germline V gene, CDR1 is SEHNR and CDR2 is FQNEAQ (reference sequence). CDR3 length equals 16 residues. The V end lost 7 bases, the J end lost 6 bases, and 23 bases lay between the germline ends.

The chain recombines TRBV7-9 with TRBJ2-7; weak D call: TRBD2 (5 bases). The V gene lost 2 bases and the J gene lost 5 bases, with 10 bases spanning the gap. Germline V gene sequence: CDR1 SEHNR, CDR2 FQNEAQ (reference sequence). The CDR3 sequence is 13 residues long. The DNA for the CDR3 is TGTGCCAGCAGCTTATCGGGGAATAACGAGCAGTACTTC. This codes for CASSLSGNNEQYF.

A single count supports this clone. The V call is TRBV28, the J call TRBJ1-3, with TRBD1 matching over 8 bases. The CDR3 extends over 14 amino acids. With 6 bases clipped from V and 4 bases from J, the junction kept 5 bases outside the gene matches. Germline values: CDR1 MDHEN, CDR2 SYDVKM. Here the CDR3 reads CASRGQGAGNTIYF. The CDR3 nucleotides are TGTGCCAGCAGGGGGCAGGGGGCGGGAAACACCATATATTTT. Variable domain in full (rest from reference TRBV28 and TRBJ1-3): DVKVTQSSRYLVKRTGEKVFLECVQDMDHENMFWYRQDPGLGLRLIYFSYDVKMKEKGDIPEGYSVSREKKERFSLILESASTNQTSMYLCASRGQGAGNTIYFGEGSWLTVV.

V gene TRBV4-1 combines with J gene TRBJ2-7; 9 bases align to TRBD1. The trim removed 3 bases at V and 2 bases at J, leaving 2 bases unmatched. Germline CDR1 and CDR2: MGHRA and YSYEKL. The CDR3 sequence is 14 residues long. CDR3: CASSQGDRAYEQYF. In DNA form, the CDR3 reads TGCGCCAGCAGCCAGGGGGACAGGGCCTACGAGCAGTACTTC.

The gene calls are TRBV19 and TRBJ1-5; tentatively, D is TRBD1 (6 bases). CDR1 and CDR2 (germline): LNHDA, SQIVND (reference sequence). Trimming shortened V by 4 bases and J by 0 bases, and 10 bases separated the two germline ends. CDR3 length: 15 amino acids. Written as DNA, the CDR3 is TGTGCCAGTAGTACCCGGGACATTAGCAATCAGCCCCAGCATTTT. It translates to CASSTRDISNQPQHF.

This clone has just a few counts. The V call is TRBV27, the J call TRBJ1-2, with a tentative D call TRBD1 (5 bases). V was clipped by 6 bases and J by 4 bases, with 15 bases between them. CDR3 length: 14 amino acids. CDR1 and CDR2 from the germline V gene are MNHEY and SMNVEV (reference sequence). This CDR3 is CASRPLGLRYGYTF. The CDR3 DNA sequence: TGTGCCAGCAGACCCTTGGGACTCCGCTATGGCTACACCTTC.

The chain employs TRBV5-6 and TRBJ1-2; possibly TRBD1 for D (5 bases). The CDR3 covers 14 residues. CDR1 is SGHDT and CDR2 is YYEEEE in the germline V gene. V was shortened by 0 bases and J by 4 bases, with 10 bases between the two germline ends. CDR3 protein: CASSLVLRGYGYTF. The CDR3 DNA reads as TGTGCCAGCAGCTTGGTTCTAAGGGGCTATGGCTACACCTTC.

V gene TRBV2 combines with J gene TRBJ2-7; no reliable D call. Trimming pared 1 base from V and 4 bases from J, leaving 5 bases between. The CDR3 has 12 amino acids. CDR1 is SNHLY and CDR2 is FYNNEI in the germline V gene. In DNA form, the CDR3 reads TGTGCCAGCAGTGAAGGGAGATACGAGCAGTACTTC. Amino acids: CASSEGRYEQYF.

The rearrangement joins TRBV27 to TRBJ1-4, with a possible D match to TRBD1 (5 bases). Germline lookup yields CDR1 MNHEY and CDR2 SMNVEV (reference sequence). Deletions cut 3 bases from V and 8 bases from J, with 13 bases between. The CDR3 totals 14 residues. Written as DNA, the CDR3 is TGTGCCAGCAGTTTCTCGGGGGGTGCGGAAAAACTGTTTTTT. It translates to CASSFSGGAEKLFF.

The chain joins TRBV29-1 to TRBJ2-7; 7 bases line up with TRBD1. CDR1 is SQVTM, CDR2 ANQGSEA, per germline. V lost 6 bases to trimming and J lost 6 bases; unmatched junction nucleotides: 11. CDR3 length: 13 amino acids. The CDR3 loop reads CSVNTGVGREQYF. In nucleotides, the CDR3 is TGCAGCGTAAATACAGGGGTGGGGCGCGAGCAGTACTTC.

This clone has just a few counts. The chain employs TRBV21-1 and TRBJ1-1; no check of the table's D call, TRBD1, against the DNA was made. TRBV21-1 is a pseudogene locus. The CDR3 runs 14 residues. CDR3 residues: CASSKVRQITEAFF. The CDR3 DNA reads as TGTGCCAGCAGCAAAGTCAGACAGATCACTGAAGCTTTCTTT.